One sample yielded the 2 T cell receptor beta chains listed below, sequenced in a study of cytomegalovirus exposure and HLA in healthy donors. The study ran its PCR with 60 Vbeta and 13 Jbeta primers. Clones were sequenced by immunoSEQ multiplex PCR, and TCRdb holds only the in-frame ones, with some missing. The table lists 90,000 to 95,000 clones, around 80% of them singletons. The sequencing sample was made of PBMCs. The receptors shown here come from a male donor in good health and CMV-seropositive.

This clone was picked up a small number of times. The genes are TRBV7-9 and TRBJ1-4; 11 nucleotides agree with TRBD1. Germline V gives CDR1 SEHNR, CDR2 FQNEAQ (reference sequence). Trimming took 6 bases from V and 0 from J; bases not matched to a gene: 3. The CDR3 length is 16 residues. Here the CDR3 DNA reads TGTGCCAGCAGATTGGGACAGGGGGCAACTAATGAAAAACTGTTTTTT. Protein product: CASRLGQGATNEKLFF.

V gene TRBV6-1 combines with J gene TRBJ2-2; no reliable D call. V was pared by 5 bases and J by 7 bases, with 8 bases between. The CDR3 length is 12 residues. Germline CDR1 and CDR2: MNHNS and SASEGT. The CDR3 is CASSYAGGELFF. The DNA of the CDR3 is TGTGCCAGCAGTTATGCCGGCGGGGAGCTGTTTTTT.